Below, 16 T cell receptor beta chains from the same sample are listed, as sequenced in a study of blood T cells in healthy people across ages. A J-beta primer mix and a sample-barcoded 5' primer were used in a second PCR of about 7 to 12 cycles. One entry per CDR3 protein results from TCRdb running MiXCR on the 5' RACE reads. The repertoire holds about 780,000 distinct CDR3 sequences, about half seen once, with 15% to 20% in the top ten. The sequencing sample was made of blood. These receptor sequences come from a man older than 75 in good health.

The chain combines TRBV20-1 with TRBJ2-7, with 9 bases matching TRBD1. Germline V gives CDR1 DFQATT, CDR2 SNEGSKA (reference sequence). Trimming removed 3 bases from V and 3 bases from J; junction bases left unmatched: 3. This CDR3 has 13 residues. The CDR3 sequence: CSARGTGNYEQYF. The DNA of the CDR3 is TGCAGTGCTAGGGGGACAGGGAACTACGAGCAGTACTTC.

This chain connects TRBV20-1 to TRBJ2-5; tentatively, D is TRBD2 (6 bases). Trimming cost V 3 bases and J 11 bases, with 31 bases left between them. The CDR3 loop spans 17 amino acids. From germline, CDR1 is DFQATT and CDR2 SNEGSKA (reference sequence). The CDR3 DNA is TGCAGTGCTAGTGGGCTAGCGCAAAATCCAGACTACAATGAGCAGTACTTC. Protein: CSASGLAQNPDYNEQYF.

V gene TRBV20-1 combines with J gene TRBJ1-2, with D perhaps TRBD1 (6 bases). The CDR3 sequence is 15 residues long. Trimming pared 2 bases from V and 8 bases from J, leaving 21 bases between. Germline V gene lookup returns CDR1 DFQATT and CDR2 SNEGSKA (reference sequence). CDR3 DNA: TGCAGTGCTAGATCGGGGGGCGCAGGCGTCGGGGGCTACACCTTC. Amino acid sequence: CSARSGGAGVGGYTF.

About this clonotype itself: This clone may be a read error of a much larger clone one base away. The rearrangement uses TRBV28 and TRBJ2-7, with D hard to call. This CDR3 region has 13 residues. The V gene's germline CDR1 is MDHEN and CDR2 SYDVKM. V was clipped by 3 bases and J by 3 bases, with 9 bases between them. The CDR3 region is CASSFWQDYEQYF. DNA for the CDR3: TGTGCCAGCAGTTTTTGGCAGGACTACGAGCAGTACTTC.

This clonotype occurred a few times. The J gene is TRBJ2-3, the V gene TRBV20-1; 11 nucleotides match TRBD2. The germline V gene has CDR1 DFQATT and CDR2 SNEGSKA (reference sequence). This CDR3 is built from 17 residues. V trimming: 3 bases; J trimming: 0 bases; junction bases outside the gene matches: 8. The CDR3 nucleotides are TGCAGTGCTAGCCTGCTAGCGGGAGGTCTTAGCACAGATACGCAGTATTTT. Translated: CSASLLAGGLSTDTQYF.

The rearrangement joins TRBV11-2 to TRBJ2-7; weak D call: TRBD2 (6 bases). Germline V gene sequence: CDR1 SGHAT, CDR2 FQNNGV. V dropped 3 bases and J dropped 4 bases, with 16 bases sitting between them. CDR3 size: 15 residues. This chain's CDR3 is CASSFGASGLYEQYF. DNA for the CDR3: TGTGCCAGCAGCTTTGGGGCGTCGGGACTTTACGAGCAGTACTTC.

As to this clonotype: This may stem from a read error, because a much larger clone lies one nucleotide away. The chain uses TRBV20-1 and TRBJ2-5; no firm D call. The J call may not be correct, given that the DNA end is closer to TRBJ2-7. The CDR3 sequence is 14 residues long. Germline CDR1 DFQATT, CDR2 SNEGSKA (reference sequence). The CDR3 nucleotides read TGCAGTGCTAGACGCCCGGACGGTTCCTGCGAGCAGTACTTC. Encoded protein: CSARRPDGSCEQYF.

The chain uses TRBV20-1 and TRBJ2-5, with D possibly matching TRBD1 (7 bases). Germline V lookup: CDR1 DFQATT, CDR2 SNEGSKA (reference sequence). The CDR3 consists of 15 residues. Trimming stripped 5 bases from V and 4 bases from J, with 20 bases between. The CDR3 DNA is TGCAGTGCTGAGGGGGCAGGGGGGTTTCGAGAGACCCAGTACTTC. Its translation: CSAEGAGGFRETQYF.

This clonotype was seen ten or more times. The chain links TRBV3-1 to TRBJ2-7; 7 bases fit TRBD2. The ends lost 8 bases at V and 5 bases at J; junction bases unmatched: 12. The germline V gene has CDR1 LGHDT and CDR2 YNNKEL (reference sequence). This CDR3 spans 14 amino acids. The CDR3 loop is CASCTSGTCNEQYF. The CDR3 nucleotides are TGTGCCAGCTGTACCAGCGGGACTTGCAACGAGCAGTACTTC.

V usage is TRBV5-1 and J usage is TRBJ2-5; D remains ambiguous. Germline assignment: CDR1 SGHRS and CDR2 YFSETQ. The CDR3 has 14 residues. V lost 4 bases and J 7 bases, leaving 17 bases between the germline ends. The CDR3 protein is CASSILDARATQYF. The CDR3 nucleotides read TGCGCCAGCAGCATTCTGGACGCCCGAGCGACCCAGTACTTC.

The rearrangement uses TRBV6-1 and TRBJ2-3; a possible D gene is TRBD2 (6 bases). The CDR3 sequence is 13 residues long. Germline V gene sequence: CDR1 MNHNS, CDR2 SASEGT. Trimming removed 3 bases from V and 4 bases from J, with 8 bases in between. This CDR3 is CASSESSADTQYF. DNA of the CDR3: TGTGCCAGCAGTGAGTCTAGCGCAGATACGCAGTATTTT.

This sequence joins TRBV15 and TRBJ1-1; D gene ambiguous. This CDR3 is built from 13 residues. V was trimmed by 5 bases and J by 1 base, leaving 8 bases between them. In germline, CDR1 is LNHNV, CDR2 YYDKDF (reference sequence). In DNA form, the CDR3 reads TGTGCCACCAGCCTTGACCAGAACACTGAAGCTTTCTTT. This encodes CATSLDQNTEAFF.

This clonotype was seen ten or more times. The gene calls are TRBV20-1 and TRBJ1-2; D may be TRBD1 (6 bases). Germline V gene data show CDR1 as DFQATT and CDR2 as SNEGSKA (reference sequence). V was pared by 6 bases and J by 8 bases, with 22 bases between. The CDR3 spans 14 residues. The CDR3 nucleotides read TGCAGTGCACCCCCGGGGGCGACAGCGGAGGGCTACACCTTC. Its protein is CSAPPGATAEGYTF.

This chain connects TRBV9 to TRBJ1-6; D not certain. V was clipped by 2 bases and J by 7 bases, with 10 bases between them. The germline V gene has CDR1 SGDLS and CDR2 YYNGEE. The CDR3 extends over 14 amino acids. The CDR3 bases are TGTGCCAGCAGCGTTGGGAGGCAAAATTCACCCCTCCACTTT. Amino acid sequence: CASSVGRQNSPLHF.

The gene calls are TRBV9 and TRBJ2-1; TRBD2 is a possible D gene (6 bases). The CDR3 is made up of 18 amino acids. Germline assignment: CDR1 SGDLS and CDR2 YYNGEE. Trimming pared 0 bases from V and 2 bases from J, leaving 18 bases between. CDR3 loop: CASSVGNSRRVTYNEQFF. The CDR3, as DNA: TGTGCCAGCAGCGTAGGAAATAGCAGGAGGGTGACCTACAATGAGCAGTTCTTC.

The CDR3 nucleotides read TGCAGCGTTGATGGGGGACAGAGGGATGAGCAGTACTTC. Protein: CSVDGGQRDEQYF. V gene TRBV29-1 combines with J gene TRBJ2-5; 7 bases agree with TRBD1. The germline CDR1 and CDR2 sequences are SQVTM and ANQGSEA. Germline trimming cut 3 bases from V and 11 bases from J; bases unmatched to any gene: 12. The CDR3 is made up of 13 amino acids. Combining the CDR3 with reference TRBV29-1 and TRBJ2-5 gives the whole variable domain SAVISQKPSRDICQRGTSLTIQCQVDSQVTMMFWYRQQPGQSLTLIATANQGSEATYESGFVIDKFPISRPNLTFSTLTVSNMSPEDSSIYLCSVDGGQRDEQYFGPGTRLLVL.